One sample yielded the 14 T cell receptor beta chains listed below, sequenced in a study of T-cell memory formation after mild COVID-19. A single record per CDR3 protein comes from TCRdb applying MiXCR to the 5' RACE reads. The profile shows around 90,000 distinct CDR3 sequences, roughly 16% of them singletons. The source material was PBMCs or a T cell subset sorted from them (not recorded which). Receptor source: a man aged 18 to 29 who had mild COVID-19 (a few samples of this study predate the infection). Cell type and time point are not known.

In this sample, this clonotype turned up a few times. The chain carries TRBV3-1 and TRBJ2-5; TRBD2 matches 11 bases. CDR1 and CDR2 (germline): LGHDT, YNNKEL (reference sequence). After removal of 0 bases from V and 2 bases from J, the junction contained 11 bases not matched to a gene. The CDR3 runs 19 residues. The CDR3 DNA sequence: TGTGCCAGCAGCCAAGATCTCGGCCTAGCGGGGGGCCTTCAAGAGACCCAGTACTTC. It encodes CASSQDLGLAGGLQETQYF.

This clonotype was detected only a few times. V and J are TRBV11-2 and TRBJ2-3; 10 bases fit TRBD2. Germline CDR1 SGHAT, CDR2 FQNNGV. With 5 bases clipped from V and 4 bases from J, the junction kept 9 bases outside the gene matches. The CDR3 runs to 16 residues. CDR3 in DNA: TGTGCCAGCAGCCCCCGATCTAGCGGGGGACCAGATACGCAGTATTTT. Its translation is CASSPRSSGGPDTQYF.

Worth noting for this clonotype: Compared with germline, one end of the junction differs, possibly owing to a read error. The J gene is TRBJ2-1, the V gene TRBV12-3 or TRBV12-4, with 8 nucleotides matching TRBD1. The CDR3 is 12 amino acids. CDR3 amino acids: CASSVQGDDQFF. The CDR3 DNA reads as TGTGCCAGCAGTGTACAGGGGGATGATCAGTTCTTC.

The chain uses TRBV9 and TRBJ2-3, with 9 bases fitting TRBD2. Per the germline V gene, CDR1 is SGDLS and CDR2 is YYNGEE. The CDR3 runs to 15 residues. V shed 4 bases, J shed 3 bases, and the junction held 6 bases outside the gene matches. The CDR3 region is CASSFQRGVTDTQYF. The CDR3 DNA is TGTGCCAGCAGCTTTCAGCGGGGGGTTACAGATACGCAGTATTTT.

In this sample, this clonotype turned up many times. The CDR3 region is CASSSTLNDEQFF. In nucleotides, the CDR3 is TGTGCCAGCAGTAGCACCCTAAACGATGAGCAGTTCTTC. This chain connects TRBV7-9 to TRBJ2-1; D gene ambiguous. The length of the CDR3 is 13 residues. V was cut by 6 bases and J by 8 bases, with 14 bases left in between. The germline V gene has CDR1 SEHNR and CDR2 FQNEAQ (reference sequence).

The sample holds a few counts of this clonotype. This sequence joins TRBV27 and TRBJ1-2; no reliable D call. Germline lookup yields CDR1 MNHEY and CDR2 SMNVEV (reference sequence). Trimming took off 6 bases at V and 2 bases at J, with 10 bases between the two ends. This CDR3 spans 13 amino acids. CDR3 sequence: CASSLTGNYGYTF. The CDR3 DNA reads TGTGCCAGCAGCCTGACGGGGAACTATGGCTACACCTTC.

This clonotype was seen more than once but under ten times. The J gene is TRBJ2-2, the V gene TRBV6-2 or TRBV6-3; 7 positions agree with TRBD1. This CDR3 comprises 15 residues. Per the germline V gene, CDR1 is MNHEY and CDR2 is SVGEGT. J gave up 4 bases and V 7 bases, and 9 bases lay outside the gene matches. The CDR3: CASIEGTDFTGELFF. The CDR3 nucleotides are TGTGCCAGCATTGAGGGGACAGACTTCACCGGGGAGCTGTTTTTT.

J is TRBJ2-3 and V is TRBV7-2, with D tentatively TRBD1 (5 bases). V was cut by 3 bases and J by 4 bases, with 5 bases left in between. This CDR3 contains 12 residues. CDR1 and CDR2 (germline): SGHTA, FQGNSA. CDR3 residues: CASSFRADTQYF. CDR3 nucleotides: TGTGCCAGCAGCTTCAGGGCAGATACGCAGTATTTT.

The chain couples TRBV6-5 to TRBJ1-1; no firm D call. V lost 5 bases and J lost 5, with 12 bases in between. Germline V lookup: CDR1 MNHEY, CDR2 SVGAGI. The CDR3 consists of 13 residues. CDR3 residues: CASSRQDGTEAFF. CDR3 nucleotide sequence: TGTGCCAGCAGTAGGCAGGATGGTACTGAAGCTTTCTTT.

This clonotype has just a few counts. This chain joins TRBV15 and TRBJ2-1; D unclear. The germline V gene encodes CDR1 LNHNV and CDR2 YYDKDF (reference sequence). V was clipped by 5 bases and J by 0 bases, with 8 bases between them. The CDR3 sequence is 14 residues long. The CDR3 DNA reads TGTGCCACCAGCGACCCGAGCTCCTACAATGAGCAGTTCTTC. This sequence encodes CATSDPSSYNEQFF.

The count of this clonotype is one. V gene TRBV4-3 combines with J gene TRBJ2-1; 9 bases are a match to TRBD1. The germline CDR1 and CDR2 sequences are LGHNA and YSLEER. CDR3 length: 16 amino acids. The V and J ends lost 0 bases and 0 bases, in that order; junction bases with no gene match: 0. This chain's CDR3 is CASSQEGQGSYNEQFF. DNA for the CDR3: TGCGCCAGCAGCCAAGAGGGACAGGGCTCCTACAATGAGCAGTTCTTC.

The genes are TRBV9 and TRBJ2-5, with D maybe TRBD1 (5 bases). Between the trimmed V and J ends, which lost 0 bases and 3 bases, there was a span of 15 bases. Germline V lookup: CDR1 SGDLS, CDR2 YYNGEE. The CDR3 consists of 16 residues. For the CDR3, the DNA is TGTGCCAGCAGCGTAGAGGGCAGGGCGAGAGAAGAGACCCAGTACTTC. Encoded protein: CASSVEGRAREETQYF.

This clonotype has just a few counts. This rearrangement joins TRBV6-2 or TRBV6-3 to TRBJ2-5; 10 bases fit TRBD2. The CDR3 has 17 residues. The V segment lost 6 bases and the J segment 5 bases; nucleotides outside the gene matches: 15. Germline V gene sequence: CDR1 MNHEY, CDR2 SVGEGT. The CDR3: CASSDLPRTSGPETQYF. CDR3 bases: TGTGCCAGCAGCGATTTACCGAGGACTAGCGGTCCGGAGACCCAGTACTTC.

Within the sample, this clonotype is medium-sized. This sequence joins TRBV10-3 and TRBJ1-5; 7 bases are a match to TRBD1. J gave up 6 bases and V 3 bases, and 8 bases lay outside the gene matches. This CDR3 has 15 residues. CDR1 is ENHRY, CDR2 SYGVKD, per germline. This CDR3 is CAISDFDRVGQPQHF. The CDR3 DNA is TGTGCCATCAGTGATTTTGACAGGGTGGGTCAGCCCCAGCATTTT.